This T cell receptor beta chain was captured by sequencing in a study of OX40 agonist ivuxolimab in advanced cancers. Produced via immunoSEQ multiplex PCR; TCRdb's table is partial and in-frame only. The sample has approximately 64,000 clones, roughly 87% seen once. The CDR3 consists of 17 residues. Germline-derived CDR1 and CDR2 are LNHDA and SQIVND (reference sequence). V was trimmed by 4 bases and J by 3 bases, leaving 18 bases between them. The sample consisted of CD4+ or CD8+ T cells sorted from blood, taken in a trial of the OX40 agonist ivuxolimab. The chain recombines TRBV19 with TRBJ1-4, with TRBD1 as a possible D gene (6 bases). The sequence was obtained from an adult with an advanced solid tumor such as melanoma, head and neck, liver or kidney cancer. The CDR3 reads CASSNRARNAANEKLFF. The CDR3 DNA sequence: TGTGCCAGTAGTAACAGGGCCCGGAACGCGGCTAATGAAAAACTGTTTTTT.